This TCR beta chain was observed in a study of blood T cell repertoires in COVID-19. In the study overall: Italy, Spain and the United States were the sources of the convalescent and acute COVID-19 samples. Nucleic acid was either cDNA or gDNA, and it came from T cells, B-cell-depleted T cells, or PBMCs.

As originally analysed: Amplified reference gene primers provided the basis for estimating nucleated cell counts. The protocol was immunoSEQ multiplex PCR, while the TCRdb copy is restricted to in-frame clones and leaves out a portion. The D gene and trimming were derived from the DNA, and the V and J assignments and clone size from that table. The sample lists roughly 280,000 clones, 70% to 90% seen once, with approximately 10% in the top ten. Input material: peripheral blood. The clonotype originates from a woman in her 70s with acute or convalescent COVID-19.

For the CDR3, the DNA is TGTGCCAGCAGCTTACGACAGCCGACTTTGGGCACTGAAGCTTTCTTT. It encodes CASSLRQPTLGTEAFF. The J gene is TRBJ1-1, the V gene TRBV7-9, with TRBD1 as a possible D gene (5 bases). The CDR3 consists of 16 residues. Trimming cost V 2 bases and J 4 bases, with 17 bases left between them. From germline, CDR1 is SEHNR and CDR2 FQNEAQ (reference sequence).